Detailed here is one T cell receptor (beta chain). V lost 1 base and J lost 6, with 16 bases in between. CDR1 and CDR2 from the germline V gene are LGHNA and YNFKEQ. The CDR3 covers 16 residues. Study processing details: Amplification of reference gene primers provided the estimated nucleated cell counts. The method was immunoSEQ multiplex PCR; TCRdb's version includes in-frame clones alone and lacks a portion of them. V, J and clone size are those of that table, while D and trimming were read from the DNA. The sample includes 130,000 to 150,000 clones, around 81% of them seen just once. This sample was taken from a study of blood T cell repertoires in COVID-19. Overall study context: Italy, Spain and the United States were the sources of the convalescent and acute COVID-19 samples. From T cells, B-cell-depleted T cells, or PBMCs came the material, which was cDNA or gDNA.

This receptor was identified in a woman in her forties or fifties with acute or convalescent COVID-19. The chain links TRBV4-2 to TRBJ2-1; D is perhaps TRBD2 (7 bases). The sequencing sample was made of peripheral blood. The CDR3 DNA follows: TGTGCCAGCAGCCAAGTCGAGGGGGGGCGTAGCAATGAGCAGTTCTTC. The encoded protein is CASSQVEGGRSNEQFF.